This record looks at one TCR beta chain sequence and its context. Its cognate antigen is unknown. This entry belongs to a study of CD4 T cells in relation to SARS-CoV-2 and coronaviruses. Repertoires were generated with immunoSEQ multiplex PCR, while TCRdb's copy carries only in-frame clones and drops some. The sample comprises roughly 24,000 clones, 65% to 80% of which are singletons, and under 15% rests with the top ten. The CDR3 has 13 amino acids. CDR1 and CDR2 (germline): MNHEY, SVGAGI. Trimming removed 6 bases from V and 0 bases from J; junction bases left unmatched: 0. Unexposed donor CD4+ T cells date from about 2011-2018, before the COVID-19 pandemic. After less than 11 days of culture, CD4+ T cells were isolated.

What was sequenced was CD4+ T cells from PBMCs, cultured in vitro. This sequence originates from a human donor in good health. V is TRBV6-5 and J is TRBJ2-3; the match to TRBD1 covers 7 bases. The CDR3 is CASRQGSTDTQYF. Here the CDR3 DNA reads TGTGCCAGCAGACAGGGGAGCACAGATACGCAGTATTTT.